This T cell receptor beta chain is from a study of blood T cell repertoires in COVID-19. Overall study context: Collection of acute and convalescent COVID-19 samples took place in the United States, Italy and Spain. Nucleic acid was either cDNA or gDNA, and it came from T cells, B-cell-depleted T cells, or PBMCs.

In the source study's methods: Researchers report that nucleated cell counts were estimated from reference gene primer amplification. Measured with immunoSEQ multiplex PCR; TCRdb has only the in-frame clones, and not every one. The V and J calls and clone size were taken over from that table, and D and trimming were inferred from the DNA. The top ten hold over 2% of the sample, which has 250,000 to 350,000 clones, about 85% seen once. This CDR3 comprises 18 residues. With V trimmed by 3 bases and J by 1 base, 15 bases remained unmatched. From germline, CDR1 is ENHRY and CDR2 SYGVKD. V is TRBV10-3 and J is TRBJ2-7; 7 bases match TRBD2. The sample consisted of peripheral blood. This sequence originates from a woman aged 45-65 years who had recovered from COVID-19. The CDR3 sequence: CAISESGEGIEGSYEQYF. CDR3 nucleotides: TGTGCCATCAGTGAAAGCGGGGAGGGCATAGAGGGGTCCTACGAGCAGTACTTC.